The clone carrying this TCR beta chain has a handful of counts. As yet, its antigen is unknown. The data belong to a study of beta chain features in type 1 diabetes. Overall study findings and caveats: Moderate but significant shortening of TCRB CDR3s was recorded in all four CD4+ subsets from Type 1 diabetes patients. Whatever favoring of shorter templates PCR might show would apply equally to patients and controls.

cDNA synthesis used the whole RNA isolate, giving expressed TCRB sequences. Sequenced naive, central memory and regulatory T cell samples produced an average of about 3.6 million reads. Method: immunoSEQ multiplex PCR; TCRdb's copy keeps in-frame clones and lacks some. The table includes some 200,000 clones, roughly 16% detected once. In germline, CDR1 is PRHDT, CDR2 FYEKMQ (reference sequence). The CDR3 consists of 14 residues. J was trimmed by 4 bases and V by 5 bases; bases with no gene match: 8. The sample consisted of naive CD4+ T cells from blood. This clonotype originated in a man aged 30 to 45 with type 1 diabetes. The J gene is TRBJ2-7, the V gene TRBV13; TRBD1 matches at 7 bases. CDR3 in DNA: TGTGCCAGCAGCCGACAGGGTGAATCGTACGAGCAGTACTTC. Encoded protein: CASSRQGESYEQYF.